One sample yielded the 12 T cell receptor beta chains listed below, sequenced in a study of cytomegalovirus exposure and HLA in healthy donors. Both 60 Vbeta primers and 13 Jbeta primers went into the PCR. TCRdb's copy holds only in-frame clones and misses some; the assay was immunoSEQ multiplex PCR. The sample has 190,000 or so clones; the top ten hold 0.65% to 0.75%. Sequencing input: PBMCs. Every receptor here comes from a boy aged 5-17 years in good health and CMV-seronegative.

CDR3 region: CASSLVGRGWTGEAFF. The DNA for the CDR3 is TGTGCCAGCAGCTTGGTGGGTAGGGGCTGGACGGGTGAAGCTTTCTTT. This chain joins TRBV5-4 and TRBJ1-1; TRBD1 is a possible D gene (5 bases). The length of the CDR3 is 16 residues. Trimming left V 0 bases short and J 7 bases short, with 19 bases between. Germline CDR1 SGHNT, CDR2 YYREEE (reference sequence).

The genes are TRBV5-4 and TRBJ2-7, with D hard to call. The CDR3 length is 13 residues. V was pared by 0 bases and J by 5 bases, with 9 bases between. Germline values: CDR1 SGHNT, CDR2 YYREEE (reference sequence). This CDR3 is CASSLGPPNEQYF. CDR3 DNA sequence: TGTGCCAGCAGCTTGGGGCCACCCAACGAGCAGTACTTC.

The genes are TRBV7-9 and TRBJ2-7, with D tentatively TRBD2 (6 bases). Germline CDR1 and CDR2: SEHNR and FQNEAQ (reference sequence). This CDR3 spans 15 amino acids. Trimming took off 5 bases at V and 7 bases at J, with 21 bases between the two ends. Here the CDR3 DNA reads TGTGCCAGCAGCCCCGCGGGGTGGACGTTGGGAGAGCAGTACTTC. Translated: CASSPAGWTLGEQYF.

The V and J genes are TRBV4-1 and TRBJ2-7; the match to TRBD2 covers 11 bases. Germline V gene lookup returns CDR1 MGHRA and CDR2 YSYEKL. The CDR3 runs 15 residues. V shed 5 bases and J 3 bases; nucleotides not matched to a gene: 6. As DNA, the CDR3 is TGCGCCAGCAGCTTTAGCGGGGGGGCGTACTACGAGCAGTACTTC. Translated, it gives CASSFSGGAYYEQYF.

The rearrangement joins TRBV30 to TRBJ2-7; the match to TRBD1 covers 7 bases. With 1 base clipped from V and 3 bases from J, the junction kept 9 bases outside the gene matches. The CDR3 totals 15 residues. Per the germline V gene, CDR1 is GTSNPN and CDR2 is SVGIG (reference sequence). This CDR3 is CAWSAPDRVGYEQYF. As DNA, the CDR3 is TGTGCCTGGAGTGCCCCCGACAGGGTCGGCTACGAGCAGTACTTC.

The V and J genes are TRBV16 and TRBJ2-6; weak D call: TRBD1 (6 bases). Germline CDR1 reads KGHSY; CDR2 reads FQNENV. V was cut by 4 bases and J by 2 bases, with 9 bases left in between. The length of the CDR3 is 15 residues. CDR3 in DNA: TGTGCCAGCAGCCGGACAGATACTGGGGCCAACGTCCTGACTTTC. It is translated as CASSRTDTGANVLTF.

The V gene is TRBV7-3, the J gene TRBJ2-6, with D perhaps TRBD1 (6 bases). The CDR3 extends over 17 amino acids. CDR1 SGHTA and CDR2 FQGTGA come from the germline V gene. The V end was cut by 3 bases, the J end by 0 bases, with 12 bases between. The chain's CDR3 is CASSLAGVSSGANVLTF. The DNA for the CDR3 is TGTGCCAGCAGCTTGGCAGGGGTCTCCTCTGGGGCCAACGTCCTGACTTTC.

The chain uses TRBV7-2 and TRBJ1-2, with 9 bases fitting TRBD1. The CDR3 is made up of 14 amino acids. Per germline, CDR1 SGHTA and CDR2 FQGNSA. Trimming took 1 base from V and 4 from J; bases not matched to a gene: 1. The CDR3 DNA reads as TGTGCCAGCAGCTTAGTGGGACAGGGCTATGGCTACACCTTC. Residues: CASSLVGQGYGYTF.

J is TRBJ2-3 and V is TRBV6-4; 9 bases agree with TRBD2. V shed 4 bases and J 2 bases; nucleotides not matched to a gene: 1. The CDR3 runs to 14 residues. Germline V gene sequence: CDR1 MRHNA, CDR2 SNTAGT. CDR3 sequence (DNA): TGTGCCAGCAGTGGCGGGGGGGCCACAGATACGCAGTATTTT. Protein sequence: CASSGGGATDTQYF.

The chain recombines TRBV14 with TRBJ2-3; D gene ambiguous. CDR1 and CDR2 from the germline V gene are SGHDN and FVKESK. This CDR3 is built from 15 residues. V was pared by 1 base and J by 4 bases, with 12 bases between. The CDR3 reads CASSQASSRSDTQYF. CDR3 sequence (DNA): TGTGCCAGCAGCCAAGCCTCGTCGCGTTCAGATACGCAGTATTTT.

CDR3 sequence reads: CASSLLSRGDSGGELFF. DNA of the CDR3: TGTGCCAGCAGCTTATTGAGTCGGGGGGATAGTGGCGGGGAGCTGTTTTTT. V and J are TRBV7-3 and TRBJ2-2; 7 positions match TRBD2. J lost 7 bases, V lost 2 bases, and 13 bases had no gene match. Per germline, CDR1 SGHTA and CDR2 FQGTGA. The CDR3 covers 17 residues.

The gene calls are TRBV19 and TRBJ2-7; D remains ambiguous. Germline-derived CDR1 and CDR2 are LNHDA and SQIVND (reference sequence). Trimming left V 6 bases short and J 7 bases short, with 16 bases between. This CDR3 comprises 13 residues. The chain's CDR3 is CASSQTGAGEQYF. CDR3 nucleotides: TGTGCCAGTAGCCAAACCGGTGCAGGAGAGCAGTACTTC.